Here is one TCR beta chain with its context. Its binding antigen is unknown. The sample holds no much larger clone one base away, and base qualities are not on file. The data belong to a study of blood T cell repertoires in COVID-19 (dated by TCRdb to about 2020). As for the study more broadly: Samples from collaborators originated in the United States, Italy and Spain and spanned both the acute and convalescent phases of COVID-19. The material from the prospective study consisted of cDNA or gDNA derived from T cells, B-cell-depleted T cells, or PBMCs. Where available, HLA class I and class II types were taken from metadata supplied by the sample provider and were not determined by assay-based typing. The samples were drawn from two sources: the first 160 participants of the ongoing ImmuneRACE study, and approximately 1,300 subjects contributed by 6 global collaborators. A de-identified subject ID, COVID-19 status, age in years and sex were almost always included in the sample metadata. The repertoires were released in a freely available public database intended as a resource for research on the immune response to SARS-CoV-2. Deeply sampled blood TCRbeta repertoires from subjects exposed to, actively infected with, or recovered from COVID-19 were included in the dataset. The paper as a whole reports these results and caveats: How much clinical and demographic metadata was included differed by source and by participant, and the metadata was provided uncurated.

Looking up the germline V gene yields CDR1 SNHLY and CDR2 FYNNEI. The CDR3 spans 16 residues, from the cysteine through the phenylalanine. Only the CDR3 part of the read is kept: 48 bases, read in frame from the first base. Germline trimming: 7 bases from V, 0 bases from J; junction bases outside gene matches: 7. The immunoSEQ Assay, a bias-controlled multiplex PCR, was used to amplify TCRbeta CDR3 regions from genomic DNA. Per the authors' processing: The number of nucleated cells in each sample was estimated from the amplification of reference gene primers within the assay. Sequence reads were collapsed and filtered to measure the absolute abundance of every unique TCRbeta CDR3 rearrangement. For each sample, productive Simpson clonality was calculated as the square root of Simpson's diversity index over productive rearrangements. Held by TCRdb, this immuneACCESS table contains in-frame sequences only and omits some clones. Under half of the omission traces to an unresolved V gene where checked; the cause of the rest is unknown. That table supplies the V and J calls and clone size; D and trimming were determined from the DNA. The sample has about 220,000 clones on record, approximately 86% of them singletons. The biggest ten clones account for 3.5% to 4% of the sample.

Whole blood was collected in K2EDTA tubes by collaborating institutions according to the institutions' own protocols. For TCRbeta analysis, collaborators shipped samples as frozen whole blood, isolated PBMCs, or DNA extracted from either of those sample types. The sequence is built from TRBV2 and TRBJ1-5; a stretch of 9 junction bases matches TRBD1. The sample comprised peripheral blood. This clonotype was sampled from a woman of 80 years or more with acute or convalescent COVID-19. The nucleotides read TGTGCCAGCACGAGGACAGGGGAGTATAGCAATCAGCCCCAGCATTTT. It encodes CASTRTGEYSNQPQHF.